The 29 T cell receptor beta chains given below trace back to one sample, sequenced in a study of technical replicates of blood from a handful of donors. Some clones are missing from TCRdb's copy, which holds only in-frame ones; the method was immunoSEQ multiplex PCR. The sample holds about 94,000 clones; around 95% are singletons and the top ten take 0.2% to 0.25%. Material for sequencing was T cells isolated from PBMCs. The receptors stem from a human donor in good health.

The chain uses TRBV2 and TRBJ2-7; 8 bases match TRBD1. With 3 bases clipped from V and 3 bases from J, the junction kept 4 bases outside the gene matches. The CDR3 totals 14 residues. Germline CDR1 is SNHLY and CDR2 is FYNNEI. The CDR3 sequence: CASSDQGAGYEQYF. The CDR3 DNA sequence: TGTGCCAGCAGTGATCAGGGGGCTGGCTACGAGCAGTACTTC.

The gene calls are TRBV30 and TRBJ1-2; TRBD1 matches at 8 bases. The CDR3 covers 16 residues. The J segment lost 4 bases and the V segment lost 1 base, leaving 11 bases of the junction unmatched. CDR1 and CDR2 (germline): GTSNPN, SVGIG (reference sequence). The CDR3 spells CAWSATRGQRAYGYTF. As DNA, the CDR3 is TGTGCCTGGAGTGCCACCAGGGGGCAGCGGGCCTATGGCTACACCTTC.

This clone was seen only once. The rearrangement joins TRBV6-1 to TRBJ2-1; 7 bases match TRBD2. Per germline, CDR1 MNHNS and CDR2 SASEGT. The V gene end was trimmed by 6 bases and the J gene end by 0 bases; junction bases not matched to a gene: 5. This CDR3 has 15 residues. CDR3 sequence (DNA): TGTGCCAGCAGAGTGGGGGGGAGCTCCTACAATGAGCAGTTCTTC. Its translation is CASRVGGSSYNEQFF.

The chain is built from TRBV9 and TRBJ1-3; tentative D call: TRBD1 (5 bases). Per the germline V gene, CDR1 is SGDLS and CDR2 is YYNGEE. The CDR3 contains 17 residues. Trimming removed 4 bases from V and 0 bases from J, with 17 bases in between. The CDR3 here is CASSSFTGKASGNTIYF. The CDR3 region has the DNA TGTGCCAGCAGCTCCTTCACAGGTAAAGCCTCTGGAAACACCATATATTTT.

The chain carries TRBV2 and TRBJ1-2; tentatively, D is TRBD1 (5 bases). This CDR3 contains 16 residues. V was trimmed by 2 bases and J by 5 bases, leaving 18 bases between them. Germline-derived CDR1 and CDR2 are SNHLY and FYNNEI. The CDR3 nucleotides read TGTGCCAGCAGTGAAAGGCAGGGAGGTCCTATTTATGGCTACACCTTC. Amino acids: CASSERQGGPIYGYTF.

The genes are TRBV19 and TRBJ2-7, with 7 bases matching TRBD1. The CDR3 covers 13 residues. V gave up 9 bases and J gave up 6 bases; unmatched junction bases: 11. CDR1 LNHDA and CDR2 SQIVND come from the germline V gene (reference sequence). CDR3 nucleotides: TGTGCCAGCGCAAGACAGGGTGTCGGCGAGCAGTACTTC. Translated: CASARQGVGEQYF.

The rearrangement joins TRBV2 to TRBJ2-3; TRBD2 matches at 10 bases. Trimming cost V 4 bases and J 4 bases; bases outside gene matches: 5. The CDR3 has 15 residues. Germline CDR1 and CDR2: SNHLY and FYNNEI. CDR3 in DNA: TGTGCCAGCAGTGCTGGAGCGGGAGGGGCAGATACGCAGTATTTT. Residues: CASSAGAGGADTQYF.

V usage is TRBV19 and J usage is TRBJ2-2; D is undetermined. The ends were cut back, 5 bases at V and 0 bases at J, with 10 bases in the middle. There are 15 residues in the CDR3. The germline CDR1 and CDR2 sequences are LNHDA and SQIVND (reference sequence). This CDR3 is CASSPRTANTGELFF. The CDR3 nucleotides read TGTGCCAGTAGTCCGCGAACCGCGAACACCGGGGAGCTGTTTTTT.

This chain joins TRBV30 and TRBJ1-6; weak D call: TRBD1 (6 bases). CDR1 GTSNPN and CDR2 SVGIG come from the germline V gene (reference sequence). V lost 4 bases and J 10 bases, leaving 14 bases between the germline ends. CDR3 length: 13 amino acids. The CDR3 DNA is TGTGCCTGGAACCGGGACAACAAGTCACCCCTCCACTTT. Translating gives CAWNRDNKSPLHF.

The chain couples TRBV28 to TRBJ2-1, with TRBD2 matching over 11 bases. There are 15 residues in the CDR3. V trimming: 6 bases; J trimming: 4 bases; junction bases outside the gene matches: 5. The germline V gene has CDR1 MDHEN and CDR2 SYDVKM. The CDR3 DNA follows: TGTGCCAGCAGCCAGACTAGCGGGGATTACAATGAGCAGTTCTTC. It translates to CASSQTSGDYNEQFF.

The chain joins TRBV4-1 to TRBJ1-2; maybe TRBD1 (5 bases). Between the trimmed V and J ends, which lost 0 bases and 4 bases, there was a span of 15 bases. CDR1 MGHRA and CDR2 YSYEKL come from the germline V gene. The CDR3 has 16 amino acids. The CDR3 sequence is CASSQEGGTWSYGYTF. Written as DNA, the CDR3 is TGCGCCAGCAGCCAAGAGGGAGGGACGTGGTCCTATGGCTACACCTTC.

The CDR3 DNA reads TGTGCCAGCTCCCCCGGGACAGGGGTATACGGCTACACCTTC. As protein: CASSPGTGVYGYTF. V usage is TRBV28 and J usage is TRBJ1-2; 10 positions match TRBD1. Germline loops: CDR1 MDHEN, CDR2 SYDVKM. After removal of 8 bases from V and 8 bases from J, the junction contained 11 bases not matched to a gene. This CDR3 is 14 amino acids long.

The chain links TRBV28 to TRBJ2-7; 8 bases are a match to TRBD2. V gave up 5 bases and J gave up 6 bases; unmatched junction bases: 9. CDR1 is MDHEN and CDR2 is SYDVKM in the germline V gene. The CDR3 runs 14 residues. The CDR3 DNA sequence: TGTGCCAGCAGTCCCCAGCGGGAGTGGCGCGAGCAGTACTTC. Protein product: CASSPQREWREQYF.

The CDR3 DNA sequence: TGTGCCAGCACCTTACGGGGGGCGAACACTGAAGCTTTCTTT. Translation gives CASTLRGANTEAFF. V gene TRBV28 combines with J gene TRBJ1-1; D perhaps matches TRBD1 (6 bases). Looked up from germline, CDR1 is MDHEN and CDR2 is SYDVKM. There are 14 residues in the CDR3. Trimming pared 7 bases from V and 1 base from J, leaving 13 bases between. The variable domain in full, completed from reference TRBV28 and TRBJ1-1, reads DVKVTQSSRYLVKRTGEKVFLECVQDMDHENMFWYRQDPGLGLRLIYFSYDVKMKEKGDIPEGYSVSREKKERFSLILESASTNQTSMYLCASTLRGANTEAFFGQGTRLTVV.

The chain recombines TRBV4-1 with TRBJ2-5, with D tentatively TRBD2 (6 bases). The CDR3 contains 18 residues. Germline CDR1 is MGHRA and CDR2 is YSYEKL. V was trimmed by 0 bases and J by 4 bases, leaving 21 bases between them. CDR3 loop: CASSQESPSTGVIETQYF. The CDR3 DNA is TGCGCCAGCAGCCAAGAGTCTCCCTCAACGGGAGTTATAGAGACCCAGTACTTC.

V usage is TRBV5-4 and J usage is TRBJ1-2; the D gene is possibly TRBD1 (5 bases). The CDR3 runs to 15 residues. The V end was cut by 1 base, the J end by 8 bases, with 18 bases between. Germline values: CDR1 SGHNT, CDR2 YYREEE (reference sequence). The DNA of the CDR3 is TGTGCCAGCAGCTTGTTTGGGACTGCCACTAAAGGCTACACCTTC. It yields the protein CASSLFGTATKGYTF.

This sequence joins TRBV27 and TRBJ2-5, with TRBD2 identical over 14 bases. The junction had 17 bases not matched to a gene; V was cut back by 6 bases and J by 5 bases. This CDR3 has 19 residues. From germline, CDR1 is MNHEY and CDR2 SMNVEV (reference sequence). The CDR3 loop reads CASSLSSGTSGSILETQYF. Here the CDR3 DNA reads TGTGCCAGCAGCCTTTCCTCCGGGACTAGCGGGAGTATCTTGGAGACCCAGTACTTC.

J is TRBJ1-1 and V is TRBV28; no definite D call. This CDR3 spans 14 amino acids. Deletions cut 2 bases from V and 0 bases from J, with 7 bases between. Germline loops: CDR1 MDHEN, CDR2 SYDVKM. The CDR3, as DNA: TGTGCCAGCAGTTTAGGGCAGCTGAACACTGAAGCTTTCTTT. Protein sequence: CASSLGQLNTEAFF.

The V call is TRBV6-5, the J call TRBJ1-3; D may be TRBD1 (5 bases). V was cut by 0 bases and J by 5 bases, with 11 bases left in between. In germline, CDR1 is MNHEY, CDR2 SVGAGI. The CDR3 consists of 15 residues. CDR3 loop: CASSYSGGDRNTIYF. Written as DNA, the CDR3 is TGTGCCAGCAGTTACTCGGGAGGGGATCGAAACACCATATATTTT.

This clone is a singleton in its sample. The chain employs TRBV28 and TRBJ2-3; 8 nucleotides align to TRBD2. This CDR3 has 15 amino acids. Trimming removed 3 bases from V and 4 bases from J; junction bases left unmatched: 6. Germline V gene lookup returns CDR1 MDHEN and CDR2 SYDVKM. The CDR3 is CASSFYSGTPDTQYF. The CDR3 DNA is TGTGCCAGCAGTTTTTATAGCGGGACTCCAGATACGCAGTATTTT. The full variable domain, completed using reference TRBV28 and TRBJ2-3, is DVKVTQSSRYLVKRTGEKVFLECVQDMDHENMFWYRQDPGLGLRLIYFSYDVKMKEKGDIPEGYSVSREKKERFSLILESASTNQTSMYLCASSFYSGTPDTQYFGPGTRLTVL.

This clone was detected only once. The rearrangement uses TRBV4-1 and TRBJ2-1; D is unclear. This CDR3 comprises 16 residues. V lost 0 bases and J lost 2, with 11 bases in between. From germline, CDR1 is MGHRA and CDR2 YSYEKL. CDR3 protein: CASSQDNTATYNEQFF. The CDR3 coding sequence is TGCGCCAGCAGCCAAGATAACACAGCCACCTACAATGAGCAGTTCTTC.

This sequence joins TRBV5-4 and TRBJ2-5, with 10 bases matching TRBD1. V was clipped by 5 bases and J by 3 bases; unmatched bases: 13. Germline V lookup: CDR1 SGHNT, CDR2 YYREEE (reference sequence). The CDR3 extends over 17 amino acids. The CDR3 loop is CASSQYRDRGEKETQYF. In DNA, the CDR3 is TGTGCCAGCAGTCAGTACCGGGACAGGGGTGAGAAAGAGACCCAGTACTTC.

The chain links TRBV18 to TRBJ2-1, with 11 nucleotides matching TRBD2. Germline loops: CDR1 KGHSH, CDR2 LQKENI. The CDR3 is 13 amino acids. Trimming cost V 3 bases and J 9 bases; bases outside gene matches: 1. The chain's CDR3 is CASSPGTSGEQFF. In DNA form, the CDR3 reads TGTGCCAGCTCACCTGGGACTAGCGGTGAGCAGTTCTTC.

The chain carries TRBV5-1 and TRBJ2-6; 8 bases align to TRBD1. Losses at the gene ends were 0 bases for V and 9 bases for J; bases not matched to a gene: 2. The germline gives CDR1 SGHRS, CDR2 YFSETQ. This CDR3 has 14 amino acids. The CDR3 nucleotides read TGCGCCAGCAGCTTGGAGGGGACAGGCAACGTCCTGACTTTC. This codes for CASSLEGTGNVLTF.

This chain uses TRBV9 with TRBJ2-5; 8 nucleotides line up with TRBD2. The CDR3 is 17 residues long. With 0 bases clipped from V and 2 bases from J, the junction kept 9 bases outside the gene matches. CDR1 is SGDLS, CDR2 YYNGEE, per germline. In DNA form, the CDR3 reads TGTGCCAGCAGCGTAGGAGCTAGCGGGTGGGGTCAAGAGACCCAGTACTTC. Translating it yields CASSVGASGWGQETQYF. Supplemented by reference TRBV9 and TRBJ2-5, the full variable domain reads DSGVTQTPKHLITATGQRVTLRCSPRSGDLSVYWYQQSLDQGLQFLIQYYNGEERAKGNILERFSAQQFPDLHSELNLSSLELGDSALYFCASSVGASGWGQETQYFGPGTRLLVL.

This sequence joins TRBV6-5 and TRBJ1-1; D unresolved. This CDR3 is 14 amino acids long. Germline V gene data show CDR1 as MNHEY and CDR2 as SVGAGI. Trimming removed 4 bases from V and 0 bases from J, with 9 bases in between. For the CDR3, the DNA is TGTGCCAGCAGTTCAGGAAGACTGAACACTGAAGCTTTCTTT. Amino acids: CASSSGRLNTEAFF.

The CDR3, as DNA: TGTGCCAGCAGCACTGGAGAGGGGTACGGGAGGAATCAGCCCCAGCATTTT. This gives the protein CASSTGEGYGRNQPQHF. The J gene is TRBJ1-5, the V gene TRBV2; perhaps TRBD1 as D (5 bases). CDR1 SNHLY and CDR2 FYNNEI come from the germline V gene. The V and J ends lost 6 bases and 4 bases respectively, with 22 bases between them. This CDR3 contains 17 residues.

The V call is TRBV5-4, the J call TRBJ1-5; TRBD1 matches at 7 bases. The germline CDR1 and CDR2 sequences are SGHNT and YYREEE (reference sequence). V gave up 4 bases and J gave up 6 bases; unmatched junction bases: 4. CDR3 length: 13 amino acids. This CDR3 is CASSQGGGQPQHF. The DNA of the CDR3 is TGTGCCAGCAGCCAGGGGGGTGGTCAGCCCCAGCATTTT.

This chain joins TRBV6-5 and TRBJ2-7; 7 nucleotides align to TRBD2. The V and J ends lost 2 bases and 3 bases, in that order; junction bases with no gene match: 7. CDR3 length equals 15 residues. Germline V gives CDR1 MNHEY, CDR2 SVGAGI. As DNA, the CDR3 is TGTGCCAGCAGTTACACCTCAGGCGGGGGCTACGAGCAGTACTTC. It codes for CASSYTSGGGYEQYF.